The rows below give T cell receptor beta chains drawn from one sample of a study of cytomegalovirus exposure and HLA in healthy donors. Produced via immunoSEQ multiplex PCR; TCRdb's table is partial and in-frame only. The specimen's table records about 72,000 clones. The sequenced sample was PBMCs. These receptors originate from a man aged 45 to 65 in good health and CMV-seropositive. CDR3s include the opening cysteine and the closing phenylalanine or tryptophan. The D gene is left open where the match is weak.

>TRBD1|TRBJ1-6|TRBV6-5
CASSLQGRNNSPLHF
TGTGCCAGCAGTTTACAGGGGAGGAATAATTCACCCCTCCACTTT
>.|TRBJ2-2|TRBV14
CASSPGGGDLKLQNTGELFF
TGTGCCAGCAGCCCCGGAGGGGGGGACCTCAAGCTTCAAAACACCGGGGAGCTGTTTTTT
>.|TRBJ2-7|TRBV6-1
CASSEGTVSYEQYF
TGTGCCAGCAGTGAAGGTACAGTCTCCTACGAGCAGTACTTC
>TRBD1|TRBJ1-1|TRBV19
CASSLDRDKAFF
TGTGCCAGTAGCCTCGACAGGGACAAAGCTTTCTTT
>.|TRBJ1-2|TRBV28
CASSSWSGGYTF
TGTGCCAGCAGTTCCTGGAGCGGGGGCTACACCTTC
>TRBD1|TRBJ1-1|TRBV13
CASSLTYGRGQGEAFF
TGTGCCAGCAGCTTAACATACGGCAGGGGGCAAGGTGAAGCTTTCTTT
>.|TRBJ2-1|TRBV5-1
CASSLVVDNEQFF
TGCGCCAGCAGCTTGGTAGTTGACAATGAGCAGTTCTTC
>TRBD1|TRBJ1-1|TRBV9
CASSEGTGGPEAFF
TGTGCCAGCAGCGAAGGGACAGGGGGCCCCGAAGCTTTCTTT
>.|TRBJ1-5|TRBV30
CAWRGKGNQPQHF
TGTGCCTGGAGAGGAAAGGGGAATCAGCCCCAGCATTTT
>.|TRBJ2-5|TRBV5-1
CASSLSSEETQYF
TGCGCCAGCAGCTTGTCCTCTGAAGAGACCCAGTACTTC
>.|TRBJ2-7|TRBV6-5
CASSYSGRGTYEQYF
TGTGCCAGCAGTTACTCGGGCAGGGGAACCTACGAGCAGTACTTC
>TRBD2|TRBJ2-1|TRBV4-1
CASSRRTSGDYNEQFF
TGCGCCAGCAGCCGCCGGACTAGCGGGGACTACAATGAGCAGTTCTTC
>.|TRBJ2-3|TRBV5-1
CASLLWGGDTDTQYF
TGCGCCAGCCTCCTTTGGGGGGGCGACACAGATACGCAGTATTTT
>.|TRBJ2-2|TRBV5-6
CASSLGLARMPGELFF
TGTGCCAGCAGCTTAGGACTGGCACGCATGCCCGGGGAGCTGTTTTTT
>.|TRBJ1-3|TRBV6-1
CASSERRGRIGNTIYF
TGTGCCAGCAGTGAACGGCGCGGGCGTATTGGAAACACCATATATTTT
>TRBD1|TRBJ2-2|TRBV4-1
CASSPMPRGSTGELFF
TGCGCCAGCAGCCCAATGCCCAGGGGGAGCACCGGGGAGCTGTTTTTT
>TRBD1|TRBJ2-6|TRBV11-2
CASSLLGGPGANVLTF
TGTGCCAGCAGCTTATTAGGGGGCCCTGGGGCCAACGTCCTGACTTTC
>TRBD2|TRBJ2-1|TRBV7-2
CASSFSGTSNSEQFF
TGTGCCAGCAGCTTCTCGGGGACTAGTAACAGTGAGCAGTTCTTC
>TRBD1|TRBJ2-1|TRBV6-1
CASRRDRGANEQFF
TGTGCCAGCAGACGGGACAGGGGAGCCAATGAGCAGTTCTTC
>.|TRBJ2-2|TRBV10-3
CAISELGGTGELFF
TGTGCCATCAGTGAACTTGGAGGAACCGGGGAGCTGTTTTTT
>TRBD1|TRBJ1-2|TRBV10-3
CAISEGTGTYNGYTF
TGTGCCATCAGTGAAGGGACAGGGACATATAATGGCTACACCTTC
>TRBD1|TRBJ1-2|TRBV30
CAGQGDPGGYTF
TGTGCCGGCCAGGGGGACCCCGGGGGCTACACCTTC
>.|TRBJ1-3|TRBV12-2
CASRDHTGGWRNTIYF
TGTGCAAGTCGCGACCACACAGGGGGTTGGCGAAACACCATATATTTT
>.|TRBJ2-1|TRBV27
CASRAGLPGNEQFF
TGTGCCAGCAGGGCGGGGCTCCCGGGTAATGAGCAGTTCTTC
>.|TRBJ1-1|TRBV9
CASSVAGGEVTEAFF
TGTGCCAGCAGCGTAGCTGGAGGGGAGGTCACTGAAGCTTTCTTT
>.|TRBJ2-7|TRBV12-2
CASRLGRDRENEQYF
TGTGCAAGTCGCTTAGGGCGGGACAGGGAGAACGAGCAGTACTTC
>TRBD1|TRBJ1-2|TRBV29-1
CSVQPPDRGDGYTF
TGCAGCGTCCAACCACCAGACAGGGGAGACGGCTACACCTTC
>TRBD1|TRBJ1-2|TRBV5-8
CASSSPDREGGYTF
TGTGCCAGCAGCTCCCCGGACAGGGAGGGTGGCTACACCTTC
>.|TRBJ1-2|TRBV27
CASSWFAGYGYTF
TGTGCCAGCAGTTGGTTTGCGGGGTATGGCTACACCTTC
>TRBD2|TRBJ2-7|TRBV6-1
CASSEGLAGINEQYF
TGTGCCAGCAGTGAAGGGCTAGCGGGAATCAACGAGCAGTACTTC
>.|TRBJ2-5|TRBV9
CASSLGGVETQYF
TGTGCCAGCAGCCTGGGGGGAGTGGAGACCCAGTACTTC
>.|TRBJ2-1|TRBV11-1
CASSSYGEQFF
TGTGCCAGCAGCTCGTACGGTGAGCAGTTCTTC